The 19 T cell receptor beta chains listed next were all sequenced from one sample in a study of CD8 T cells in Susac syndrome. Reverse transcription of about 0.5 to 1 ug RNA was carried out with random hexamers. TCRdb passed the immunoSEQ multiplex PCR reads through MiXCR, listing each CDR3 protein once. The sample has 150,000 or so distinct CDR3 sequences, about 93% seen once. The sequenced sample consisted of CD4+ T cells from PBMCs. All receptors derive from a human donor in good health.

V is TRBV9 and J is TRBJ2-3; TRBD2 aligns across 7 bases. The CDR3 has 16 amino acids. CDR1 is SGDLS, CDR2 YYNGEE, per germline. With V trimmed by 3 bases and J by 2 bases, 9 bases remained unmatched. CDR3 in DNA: TGTGCCAGCAGCGCCCGGGACTACCCTTTCACAGATACGCAGTATTTT. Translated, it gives CASSARDYPFTDTQYF. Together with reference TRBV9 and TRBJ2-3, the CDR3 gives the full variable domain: DSGVTQTPKHLITATGQRVTLRCSPRSGDLSVYWYQQSLDQGLQFLIQYYNGEERAKGNILERFSAQQFPDLHSELNLSSLELGDSALYFCASSARDYPFTDTQYFGPGTRLTVL.

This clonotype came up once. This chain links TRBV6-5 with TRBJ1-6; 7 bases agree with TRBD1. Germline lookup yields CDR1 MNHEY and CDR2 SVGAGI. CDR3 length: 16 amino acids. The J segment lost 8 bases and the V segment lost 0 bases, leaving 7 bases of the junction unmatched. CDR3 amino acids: CASSYSPGTAHSPLHF. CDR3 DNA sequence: TGTGCCAGCAGTTACTCTCCCGGGACAGCCCATTCACCCCTCCACTTT.

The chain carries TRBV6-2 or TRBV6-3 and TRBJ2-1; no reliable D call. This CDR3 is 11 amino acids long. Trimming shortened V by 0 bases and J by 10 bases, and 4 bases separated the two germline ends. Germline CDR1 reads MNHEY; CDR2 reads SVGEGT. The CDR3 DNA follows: TGTGCCAGCAGTTACTCGGGGGAGCAGTTCTTC. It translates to CASSYSGEQFF.

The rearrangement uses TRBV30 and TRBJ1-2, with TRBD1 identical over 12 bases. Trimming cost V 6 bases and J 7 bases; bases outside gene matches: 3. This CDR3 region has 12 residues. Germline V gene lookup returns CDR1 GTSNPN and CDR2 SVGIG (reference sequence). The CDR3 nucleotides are TGTGCCTGCCGGGACAGGGGGCTTGGCTACACCTTC. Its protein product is CACRDRGLGYTF.

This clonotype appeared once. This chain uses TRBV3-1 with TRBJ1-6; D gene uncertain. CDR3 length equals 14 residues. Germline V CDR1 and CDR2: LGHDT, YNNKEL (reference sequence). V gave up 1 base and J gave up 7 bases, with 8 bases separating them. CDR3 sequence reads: CASSQGVENSPLHF. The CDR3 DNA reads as TGTGCCAGCAGCCAAGGGGTTGAGAATTCACCCCTCCACTTT.

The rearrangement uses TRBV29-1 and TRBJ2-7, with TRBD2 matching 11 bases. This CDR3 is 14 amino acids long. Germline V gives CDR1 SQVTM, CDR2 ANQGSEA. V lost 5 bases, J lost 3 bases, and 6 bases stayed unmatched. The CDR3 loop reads CSVLGLAGIYEQYF. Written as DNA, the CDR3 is TGCAGCGTTCTTGGACTAGCGGGTATCTACGAGCAGTACTTC.

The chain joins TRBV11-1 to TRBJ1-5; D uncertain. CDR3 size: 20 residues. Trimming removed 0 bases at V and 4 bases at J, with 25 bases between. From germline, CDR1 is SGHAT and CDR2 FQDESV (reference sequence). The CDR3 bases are TGTGCCAGCAGCTTAGCCCCTGATCGGTTAGGCAAGGGATATAATCAGCCCCAGCATTTT. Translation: CASSLAPDRLGKGYNQPQHF.

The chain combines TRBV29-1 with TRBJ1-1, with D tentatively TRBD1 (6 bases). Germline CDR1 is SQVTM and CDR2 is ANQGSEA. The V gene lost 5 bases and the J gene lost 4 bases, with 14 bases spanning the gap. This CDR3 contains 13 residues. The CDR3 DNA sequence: TGCAGCGTTCGACAGGCGCTGGGCACTGAAGCTTTCTTT. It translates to CSVRQALGTEAFF.

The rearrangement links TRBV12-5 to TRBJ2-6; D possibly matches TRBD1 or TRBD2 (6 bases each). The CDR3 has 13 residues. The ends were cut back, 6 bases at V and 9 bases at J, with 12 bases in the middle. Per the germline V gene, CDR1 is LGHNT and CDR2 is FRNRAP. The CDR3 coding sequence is TGTGCTAGTGGCAACGGGGGCAGCAACGTCCTGACTTTC. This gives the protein CASGNGGSNVLTF.

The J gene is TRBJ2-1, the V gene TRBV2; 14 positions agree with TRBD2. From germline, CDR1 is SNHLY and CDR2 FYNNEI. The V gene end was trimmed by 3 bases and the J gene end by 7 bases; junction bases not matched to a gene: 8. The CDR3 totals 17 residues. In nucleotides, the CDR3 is TGTGCCAGCAGTGAGTTCGGACTAGCGGGGGGCGGGAATGAGCAGTTCTTC. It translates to CASSEFGLAGGGNEQFF.

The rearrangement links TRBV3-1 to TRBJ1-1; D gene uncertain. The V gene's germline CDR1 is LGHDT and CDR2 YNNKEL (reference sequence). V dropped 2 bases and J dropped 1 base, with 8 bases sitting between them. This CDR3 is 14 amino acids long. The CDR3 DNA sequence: TGTGCCAGCAGCCAATTCGAGGGGAACACTGAAGCTTTCTTT. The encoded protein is CASSQFEGNTEAFF.

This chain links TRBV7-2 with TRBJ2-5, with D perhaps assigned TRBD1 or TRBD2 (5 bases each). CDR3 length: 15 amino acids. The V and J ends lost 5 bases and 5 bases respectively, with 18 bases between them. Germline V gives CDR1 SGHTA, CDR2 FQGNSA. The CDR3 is CASSLGTQNRETQYF. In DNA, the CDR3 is TGTGCCAGCAGCCTAGGGACGCAGAATCGGGAGACCCAGTACTTC.

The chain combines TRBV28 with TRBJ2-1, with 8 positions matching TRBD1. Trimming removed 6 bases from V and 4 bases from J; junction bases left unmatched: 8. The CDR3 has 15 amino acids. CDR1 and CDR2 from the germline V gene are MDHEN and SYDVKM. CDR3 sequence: CASSPGQVGYNEQFF. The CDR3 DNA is TGTGCCAGCAGCCCGGGACAGGTTGGTTACAATGAGCAGTTCTTC.

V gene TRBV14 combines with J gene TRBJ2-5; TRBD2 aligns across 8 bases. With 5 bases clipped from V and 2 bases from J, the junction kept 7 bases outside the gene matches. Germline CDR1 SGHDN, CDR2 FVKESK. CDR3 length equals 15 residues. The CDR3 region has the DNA TGTGCCAGCAGCGTAAGACTAGCGCCTCAAGAGACCCAGTACTTC. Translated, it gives CASSVRLAPQETQYF.

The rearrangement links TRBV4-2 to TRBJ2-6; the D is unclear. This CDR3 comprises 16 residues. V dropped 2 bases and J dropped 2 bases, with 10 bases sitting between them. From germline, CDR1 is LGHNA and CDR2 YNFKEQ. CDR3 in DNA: TGTGCCAGCAGCCAAAGGACCTGGACTGGGGCCAACGTCCTGACTTTC. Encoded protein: CASSQRTWTGANVLTF.

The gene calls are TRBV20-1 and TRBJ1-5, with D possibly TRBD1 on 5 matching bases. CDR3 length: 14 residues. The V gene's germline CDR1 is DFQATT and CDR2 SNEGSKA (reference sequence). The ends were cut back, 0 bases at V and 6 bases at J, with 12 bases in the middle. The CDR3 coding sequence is TGCAGTGCTAGAGATTGGGGGTCGAGTCAGCCCCAGCATTTT. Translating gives CSARDWGSSQPQHF.

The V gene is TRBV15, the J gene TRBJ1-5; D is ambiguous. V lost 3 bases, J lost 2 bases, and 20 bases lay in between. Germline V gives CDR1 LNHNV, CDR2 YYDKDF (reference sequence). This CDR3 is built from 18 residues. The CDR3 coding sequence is TGTGCCACCAGCAGGGGAGACACGTCCCAATTGGGCAATCAGCCCCAGCATTTT. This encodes CATSRGDTSQLGNQPQHF.

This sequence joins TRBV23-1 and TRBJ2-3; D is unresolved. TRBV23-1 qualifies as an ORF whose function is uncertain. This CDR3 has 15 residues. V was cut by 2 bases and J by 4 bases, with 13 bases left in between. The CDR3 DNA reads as TGCGCCAGCAGTCAACGGCAGATCCCTCCAGATACGCAGTATTTT. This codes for CASSQRQIPPDTQYF.

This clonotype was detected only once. DNA of the CDR3: TGTGCCTGGGAACGGACAGGGACTAGGCAGTACTTC. This codes for CAWERTGTRQYF. The rearrangement joins TRBV30 to TRBJ2-7, with D tentatively TRBD1 or TRBD2 (8 bases each). V was clipped by 5 bases and J by 9 bases, with 17 bases between them. The CDR3 consists of 12 residues. Germline V gene data show CDR1 as GTSNPN and CDR2 as SVGIG (reference sequence).